The rows below give T cell receptor beta chains drawn from one sample of a study of T cells after yellow fever vaccination. TCRdb fed the 5' RACE reads into MiXCR, producing one record per CDR3 protein. The sample has 350,000 to 550,000 distinct CDR3 sequences; roughly a sixth are singletons. This material consisted of PBMCs, taken before the yellow fever booster vaccination. Receptors were obtained from a man younger than 35 who received the YFV17D yellow fever vaccine. CDR3s include the opening cysteine and the closing phenylalanine or tryptophan. A D gene is named only where the DNA matches it firmly. Part of the rows lack a size; the others show once, few, many or a class for expanded clones.

v_call,cdr3_length,j_call,d_call,clone_size,cdr3_aa,cdr3_nt
TRBV7-9,13,TRBJ1-2,NA,many,CASSLTDNYGYTF,TGTGCCAGCAGCCTTACGGATAACTATGGCTACACCTTC
TRBV24-1,12,TRBJ1-1,NA,few,CASGDGNTEAFF,TGTGCCTCCGGGGACGGGAACACTGAAGCTTTCTTT
TRBV7-7,14,TRBJ2-5,NA,NA,CASSNRGGRETQYF,TGTGCTAGCAGCAACAGGGGGGGCCGGGAGACCCAGTACTTC
TRBV9,16,TRBJ2-3,TRBD2,NA,CASSGPQGAGADTQYF,TGTGCCAGCAGCGGACCCCAGGGAGCGGGGGCAGATACGCAGTATTTT
TRBV11-2,12,TRBJ2-7,NA,few,CASSLPGCEQYF,TGTGCCAGCAGCTTACCTGGGTGCGAGCAGTACTTC
TRBV5-1,14,TRBJ1-1,NA,few,CASSSTPGRAEAFF,TGCGCCAGCAGCTCAACCCCAGGGAGGGCTGAAGCTTTCTTT
TRBV12-3/TRBV12-4,15,TRBJ2-5,NA,few,CASTMGGASGETQYF,TGTGCCAGCACCATGGGGGGGGCTAGCGGAGAGACCCAGTACTTC
TRBV6-1,14,TRBJ2-2,NA,many,CASSEGAETGELFF,TGTGCCAGCAGTGAAGGGGCAGAAACCGGGGAGCTGTTTTTT
TRBV7-9,15,TRBJ2-5,NA,NA,CASSPGGGGQETQYF,TGTGCCAGCAGCCCCGGAGGGGGAGGGCAAGAGACCCAGTACTTC
TRBV12-3/TRBV12-4,15,TRBJ1-3,NA,few,CASSLGRGYGNTIYF,TGTGCCAGCAGTTTAGGCAGGGGATATGGAAACACCATATATTTT
TRBV24-1,14,TRBJ1-2,NA,NA,CATSGAGQIYGYTF,TGTGCCACCAGTGGGGCAGGACAGATCTATGGCTACACCTTC
TRBV6-5,16,TRBJ1-5,NA,NA,CASSYSSDPSTQPQHF,TGTGCCAGCAGTTACTCGAGTGACCCATCGACTCAGCCCCAGCATTTT
TRBV10-3,13,TRBJ2-1,NA,few,CAIKLASYNEQFF,TGTGCCATCAAGTTAGCGTCCTACAATGAGCAGTTCTTC
TRBV6-6,14,TRBJ1-6,NA,NA,CASSYPGQNSPLHF,TGTGCCAGCAGTTACCCCGGACAGAATTCACCCCTCCACTTT
TRBV18,14,TRBJ1-6,NA,few,CASSPLPNNSPLHF,TGTGCCAGCTCACCACTTCCAAATAATTCACCCCTCCACTTT
TRBV12-3/TRBV12-4,16,TRBJ2-3,TRBD2,NA,CASSYTSGVLTDTQYF,TGTGCCAGCAGTTACACTAGCGGGGTCTTGACAGATACGCAGTATTTT
TRBV5-1,16,TRBJ2-1,NA,NA,CASSLDYRDTYNEQFF,TGCGCCAGCAGCTTGGACTACCGGGACACGTACAATGAGCAGTTCTTC
TRBV7-9,16,TRBJ2-7,TRBD2,few,CASSSIERGFPYEQYF,TGTGCCAGCAGCTCCATAGAGCGGGGCTTTCCTTACGAGCAGTACTTC
TRBV5-1,17,TRBJ2-1,TRBD2,NA,CASSWKITSAGSNEQFF,TGCGCCAGCAGCTGGAAAATTACTAGCGCGGGGTCCAATGAGCAGTTCTTC
TRBV27,17,TRBJ2-3,TRBD2,few,CASGAEAGGIPSDTQYF,TGTGCCAGCGGGGCGGAGGCGGGGGGCATACCGTCAGATACGCAGTATTTT
TRBV27,15,TRBJ1-1,NA,NA,CASSTLGRARTEAFF,TGTGCCAGCAGTACCTTGGGGCGGGCTCGGACTGAAGCTTTCTTT
TRBV12-3/TRBV12-4,11,TRBJ2-1,NA,few,CASSLTREQFF,TGTGCCAGCAGTTTAACGAGAGAGCAGTTCTTC
TRBV20-1,14,TRBJ2-2,NA,NA,CSARKQGRTGELFF,TGCAGTGCTAGGAAACAGGGACGGACCGGGGAGCTGTTTTTT
TRBV7-9,15,TRBJ2-1,TRBD2,few,CASSLGVAGPAEQFF,TGTGCCAGCAGCTTAGGGGTAGCGGGGCCCGCCGAGCAGTTCTTC
TRBV20-1,12,TRBJ1-1,NA,NA,CSAIPRNTEAFF,TGCAGTGCTATTCCAAGAAACACTGAAGCTTTCTTT
TRBV6-6,13,TRBJ2-5,NA,NA,CASSWARGQTQYF,TGTGCCAGCAGTTGGGCCAGGGGCCAGACCCAGTACTTC
TRBV5-1,15,TRBJ1-2,TRBD1,NA,CASSSPGQGRSGYTF,TGCGCCAGCAGCTCTCCGGGACAGGGAAGGTCTGGCTACACCTTC
TRBV6-1,15,TRBJ2-3,NA,many,CASSDTGSLRNTQYF,TGTGCCAGCAGTGATACCGGCAGCTTGAGGAATACGCAGTATTTT
TRBV5-6,13,TRBJ1-4,NA,few,CASSFGAYEKLFF,TGTGCCAGCAGCTTCGGTGCCTATGAAAAACTGTTTTTT
TRBV29-1,11,TRBJ1-1,NA,few,CSVDRNTEAFF,TGCAGCGTTGACAGGAACACTGAAGCTTTCTTT
TRBV10-3,13,TRBJ2-5,NA,NA,CAISVQNQETQYF,TGTGCCATCAGTGTACAGAACCAAGAGACCCAGTACTTC
TRBV6-6,17,TRBJ2-4,NA,few,CASSYSRPGGGKNIQYF,TGTGCCAGCAGTTACTCTCGTCCCGGTGGGGGGAAAAACATTCAGTACTTC
TRBV5-1,14,TRBJ1-5,TRBD1,few,CASSPQDRNQPQHF,TGCGCCAGCAGCCCTCAGGACAGGAATCAGCCCCAGCATTTT
TRBV29-1,12,TRBJ2-5,NA,NA,CSVDSPVRAQYF,TGCAGCGTTGACTCCCCTGTGCGGGCCCAGTACTTC
TRBV20-1,14,TRBJ2-4,NA,few,CSARLGGPKNIQYF,TGCAGTGCTAGACTCGGGGGGCCCAAAAACATTCAGTACTTC
TRBV6-2/TRBV6-3,16,TRBJ1-1,NA,NA,CASSYPPLTDRAEAFF,TGTGCCAGCAGTTACCCTCCTCTGACAGATCGCGCTGAAGCTTTCTTT
TRBV9,15,TRBJ1-1,NA,many,CASSARDRLNTEAFF,TGTGCCAGCAGCGCCCGAGACAGGCTGAACACTGAAGCTTTCTTT
TRBV11-2,16,TRBJ2-4,NA,NA,CASTPSNALAKNIQYF,TGTGCCAGCACCCCGTCGAACGCCCTAGCCAAAAACATTCAGTACTTC
TRBV4-2,14,TRBJ2-2,NA,many,CASSQDGGTGELFF,TGTGCCAGCAGCCAAGATGGTGGAACCGGGGAGCTGTTTTTT
TRBV2,14,TRBJ1-4,NA,few,CASEPRGAREKLFF,TGTGCCAGCGAACCCAGAGGGGCTAGGGAAAAACTGTTTTTT
TRBV20-1,13,TRBJ2-2,TRBD1,few,CSAPDRVSGELFF,TGCAGTGCCCCGGACAGGGTTTCCGGGGAGCTGTTTTTT
TRBV6-6,12,TRBJ2-2,NA,few,CASIPSHGELFF,TGTGCCAGCATTCCTTCTCACGGGGAGCTGTTTTTT
TRBV7-9,15,TRBJ1-5,TRBD1,NA,CASSGPTGGDQPQHF,TGTGCCAGCAGCGGGCCGACAGGGGGGGATCAGCCCCAGCATTTT
TRBV20-1,13,TRBJ1-4,TRBD1,few,CSALDRVKEKLFF,TGCAGTGCCCTGGACAGGGTAAAGGAAAAACTGTTTTTT
TRBV6-6,14,TRBJ2-7,NA,few,CASSPSAVRNEQYF,TGTGCCAGCAGCCCCTCTGCGGTTCGTAACGAGCAGTACTTC
TRBV15,15,TRBJ1-3,NA,NA,CATSHGGVSGNTIYF,TGTGCCACCAGCCACGGAGGGGTCTCTGGAAACACCATATATTTT
TRBV2,14,TRBJ2-7,NA,NA,CASSESVFSYEQYF,TGTGCCAGCAGTGAGTCTGTGTTCTCCTACGAGCAGTACTTC
TRBV4-3,13,TRBJ2-5,NA,NA,CASSQDWRETQYF,TGCGCCAGCAGCCAAGATTGGCGGGAGACCCAGTACTTC
TRBV7-9,15,TRBJ2-1,TRBD1,few,CASSRDRGPYNEQFF,TGTGCCAGCAGCCGTGACAGGGGGCCCTACAATGAGCAGTTCTTC
TRBV20-1,15,TRBJ2-1,NA,NA,CSAIEALSSYNEQFF,TGCAGTGCTATCGAAGCGTTAAGCTCCTACAATGAGCAGTTCTTC
TRBV5-1,13,TRBJ2-2,NA,few,CASSPVETGELFF,TGCGCCAGCAGCCCCGTAGAAACCGGGGAGCTGTTTTTT
TRBV6-5,15,TRBJ1-1,NA,many,CASSYHSSMNTEAFF,TGTGCCAGCAGTTACCACAGTTCCATGAACACTGAAGCTTTCTTT